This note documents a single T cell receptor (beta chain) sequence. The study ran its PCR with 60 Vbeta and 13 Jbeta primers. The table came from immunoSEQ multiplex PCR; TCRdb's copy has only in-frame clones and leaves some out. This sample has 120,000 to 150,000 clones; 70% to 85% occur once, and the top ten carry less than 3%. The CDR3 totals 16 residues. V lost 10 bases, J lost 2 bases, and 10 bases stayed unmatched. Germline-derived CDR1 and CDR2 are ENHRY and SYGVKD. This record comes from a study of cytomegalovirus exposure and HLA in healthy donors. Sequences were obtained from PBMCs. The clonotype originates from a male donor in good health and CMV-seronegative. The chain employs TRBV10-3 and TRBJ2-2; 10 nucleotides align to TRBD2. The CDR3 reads CATRDLAGANTGELFF. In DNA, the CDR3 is TGTGCCACCCGGGACCTAGCGGGAGCAAACACCGGGGAGCTGTTTTTT.